The 6 T cell receptor beta chains given below trace back to one sample, sequenced in a study of blood T cells in healthy people across ages. Sample-barcoded 5' priming and a J-beta primer mix drove a second PCR of about 7 to 12 cycles. Each CDR3 protein is one row after TCRdb ran MiXCR on the 5' RACE reads. The profile covers 650,000 to 900,000 distinct CDR3 sequences, with around two thirds appearing a single time and about 30% taken by the ten largest. Sequencing was done on a sample of blood. These receptors came from a man aged 25 to 40 in good health.

To note about this clonotype: The junction departs from the called germline gene at one end, perhaps through a read error. The V and J genes are TRBV27 and TRBJ2-3; 7 bases are a match to TRBD2. Per the germline V gene, CDR1 is MNHEY and CDR2 is SMNVEV (reference sequence). The CDR3 length is 15 residues. The CDR3 DNA is TGTGCCAGCACCCTCCTAGCGGAGCACACAGCTACGCAGTATTTT. Residues: CASTLLAEHTATQYF.

CDR3 coding DNA: TGTGCCAGCAGTTACTCGCAGCGACTCACAGATACGCAGTATTTT. It is translated as CASSYSQRLTDTQYF. This chain connects TRBV6-5 to TRBJ2-3, with unresolved D. The germline V gene has CDR1 MNHEY and CDR2 SVGAGI. CDR3 length: 15 residues. The germline V and J ends were trimmed by 0 bases and 2 bases, with 9 bases remaining between them.

This clonotype was detected only a few times. This chain uses TRBV11-3 with TRBJ2-5; D not resolved. The CDR3 extends over 13 amino acids. CDR1 and CDR2 from the germline V gene are SGHNT and YENEEA. With 4 bases removed from V and 5 bases from J, the gap between germline ends came to 11 bases. The CDR3: CASSSGEWETQYF. CDR3 coding DNA: TGTGCCAGCAGCTCGGGTGAATGGGAGACCCAGTACTTC.

This clonotype was counted between two and nine times. The CDR3 nucleotides read TGTGCCAGCAGCACGAACAGGGGCCGCCCTTACAATGAGCAGTTCTTC. Translated: CASSTNRGRPYNEQFF. This sequence joins TRBV7-9 and TRBJ2-1; 7 nucleotides match TRBD1. The CDR3 runs to 16 residues. The V segment lost 5 bases and the J segment 4 bases; nucleotides outside the gene matches: 11. Germline values: CDR1 SEHNR, CDR2 FQNEAQ (reference sequence).

This rearrangement joins TRBV9 to TRBJ1-2; 7 nucleotides match TRBD1. The CDR3 sequence is 13 residues long. Per the germline V gene, CDR1 is SGDLS and CDR2 is YYNGEE. Trimming at V came to 0 bases and at J to 9 bases, leaving 5 bases not matched to a gene. The CDR3 sequence: CASSVGGGASYTF. CDR3 DNA: TGTGCCAGCAGCGTAGGAGGGGGCGCGAGCTACACCTTC.

The chain has TRBV30 and TRBJ2-5, with 13 positions matching TRBD2. The trim removed 5 bases at V and 13 bases at J, leaving 10 bases unmatched. CDR1 and CDR2 from the germline V gene are GTSNPN and SVGIG (reference sequence). The CDR3 spans 13 residues. The CDR3 DNA follows: TGTGCCTGGGGCCGGACTAGCGGGGGAGGCACGTACTTC. It encodes CAWGRTSGGGTYF.